The table lists the clone carrying this T cell receptor beta chain with a few counts. Its specificity is not known. CDR1 is SGHTA and CDR2 is FQGTGA in the germline V gene. This CDR3 is 13 amino acids long. Trimming at V came to 8 bases and at J to 5 bases, leaving 5 bases not matched to a gene. The record originates from a study of T cells after yellow fever vaccination. Findings and caveats of the study: After the booster, 96% of CD4 and about nine tenths of CD8 primary-response clones were re-detected.

TCRdb re-called the 5' RACE reads through MiXCR, storing one row per CDR3 protein. The sample yields 300,000 to 350,000 distinct CDR3 sequences, approximately 8% seen once. The starting material was PBMCs, obtained 45 days after the first yellow fever vaccination. The TCR comes from a man younger than 35 who received the YFV17D yellow fever vaccine. The chain recombines TRBV7-3 with TRBJ2-3; TRBD1 matches 9 bases. CDR3 in amino acids: CASRTGVKDTQYF. The CDR3 nucleotides are TGTGCCAGCCGGACAGGGGTGAAAGATACGCAGTATTTT.